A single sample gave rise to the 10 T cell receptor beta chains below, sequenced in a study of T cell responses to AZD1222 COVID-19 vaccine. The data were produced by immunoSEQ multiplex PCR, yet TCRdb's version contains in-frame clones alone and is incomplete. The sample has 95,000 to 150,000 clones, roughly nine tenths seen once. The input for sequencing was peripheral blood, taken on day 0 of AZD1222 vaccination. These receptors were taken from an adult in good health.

CDR3 protein: CASSFAIVGVYGYTF. The CDR3 coding sequence is TGTGCCAGCAGCTTCGCGATCGTCGGGGTCTATGGCTACACCTTC. This chain joins TRBV7-9 and TRBJ1-2; D unresolved. V lost 3 bases and J 4 bases, leaving 15 bases between the germline ends. The CDR3 runs 15 residues. Germline V gene lookup returns CDR1 SEHNR and CDR2 FQNEAQ (reference sequence). The entire variable domain, with the rest obtained from reference TRBV7-9 and TRBJ1-2, is as follows: DTGVSQNPRHKITKRGQNVTFRCDPISEHNRLYWYRQTLGQGPEFLTYFQNEAQLEKSRLLSDRFSAERPKGSFSTLEIQRTEQGDSAMYLCASSFAIVGVYGYTFGSGTRLTVV.

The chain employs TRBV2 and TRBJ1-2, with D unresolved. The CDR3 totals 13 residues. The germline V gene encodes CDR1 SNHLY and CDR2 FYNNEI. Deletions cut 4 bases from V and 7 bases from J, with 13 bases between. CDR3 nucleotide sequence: TGTGCCAGCAGTGGGCCCCAGGTATCTGGCTACACCTTC. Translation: CASSGPQVSGYTF. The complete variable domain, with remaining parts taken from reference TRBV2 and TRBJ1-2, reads EPEVTQTPSHQVTQMGQEVILRCVPISNHLYFYWYRQILGQKVEFLVSFYNNEISEKSEIFDDQFSVERPDGSNFTLKIRSTKLEDSAMYFCASSGPQVSGYTFGSGTRLTVV.

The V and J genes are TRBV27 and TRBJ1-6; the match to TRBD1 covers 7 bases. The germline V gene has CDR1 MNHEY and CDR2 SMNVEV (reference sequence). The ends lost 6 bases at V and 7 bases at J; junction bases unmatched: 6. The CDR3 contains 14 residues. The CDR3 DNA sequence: TGTGCCAGCAGCCCAGGGACAGAGAATTCACCCCTCCACTTT. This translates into CASSPGTENSPLHF.

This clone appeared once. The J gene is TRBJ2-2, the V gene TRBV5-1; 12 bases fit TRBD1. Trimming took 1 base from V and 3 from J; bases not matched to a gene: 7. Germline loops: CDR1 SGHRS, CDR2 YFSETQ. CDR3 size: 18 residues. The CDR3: CASSLWDRGRRDTGELFF. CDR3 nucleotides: TGCGCCAGCAGCTTGTGGGACAGGGGGCGCAGGGACACCGGGGAGCTGTTTTTT.

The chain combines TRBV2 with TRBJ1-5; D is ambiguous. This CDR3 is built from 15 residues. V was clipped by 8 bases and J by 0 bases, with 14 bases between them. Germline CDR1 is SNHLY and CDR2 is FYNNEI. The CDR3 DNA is TGTGCCAGCTCACGAGGTGGTTATAGCAATCAGCCCCAGCATTTT. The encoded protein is CASSRGGYSNQPQHF.

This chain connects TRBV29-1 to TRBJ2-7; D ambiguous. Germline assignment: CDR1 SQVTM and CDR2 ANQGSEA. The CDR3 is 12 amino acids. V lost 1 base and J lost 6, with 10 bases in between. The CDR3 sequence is CSVEGVGSEQYF. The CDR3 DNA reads TGCAGCGTTGAAGGGGTGGGAAGCGAGCAGTACTTC.

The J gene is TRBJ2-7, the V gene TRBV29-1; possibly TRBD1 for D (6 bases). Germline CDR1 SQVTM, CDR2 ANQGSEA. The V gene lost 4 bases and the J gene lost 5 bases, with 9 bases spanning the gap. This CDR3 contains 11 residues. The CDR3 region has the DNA TGCAGCGTTGGATCAGGGGACGAGCAGTACTTC. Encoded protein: CSVGSGDEQYF.

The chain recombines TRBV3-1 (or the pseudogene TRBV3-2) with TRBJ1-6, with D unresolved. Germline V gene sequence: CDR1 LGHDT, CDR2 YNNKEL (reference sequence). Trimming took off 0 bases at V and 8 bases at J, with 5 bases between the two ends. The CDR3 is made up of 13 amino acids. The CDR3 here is CASSQDGYSPLHF. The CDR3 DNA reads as TGTGCCAGCAGCCAAGATGGGTATTCACCCCTCCACTTT.

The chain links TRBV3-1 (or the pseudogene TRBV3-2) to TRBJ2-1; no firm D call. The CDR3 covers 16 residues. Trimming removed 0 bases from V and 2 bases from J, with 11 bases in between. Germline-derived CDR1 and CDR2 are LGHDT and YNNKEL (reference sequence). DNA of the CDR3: TGTGCCAGCAGCCAAGATTTAGACGTCACCTACAATGAGCAGTTCTTC. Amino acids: CASSQDLDVTYNEQFF.

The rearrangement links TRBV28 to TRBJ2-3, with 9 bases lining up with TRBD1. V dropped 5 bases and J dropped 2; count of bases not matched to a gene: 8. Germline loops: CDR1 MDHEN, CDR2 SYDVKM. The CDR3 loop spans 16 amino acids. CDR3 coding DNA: TGTGCCAGCAGTCCCTCGACAGGGGGGTACACAGATACGCAGTATTTT. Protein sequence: CASSPSTGGYTDTQYF.